This TCR beta chain is from a study of type 1 and type 2 diabetes patients. From germline, CDR1 is SNHLY and CDR2 FYNNEI. V dropped 8 bases and J dropped 3; count of bases not matched to a gene: 1. This CDR3 region has 12 residues. Amplification started from genomic DNA. The TCR beta CDR3 region was amplified using 30 forward and 13 reverse primers. TCRdb reprocessed the multiplex PCR reads via MiXCR and lists one record per CDR3 protein. Of 250,000 or so distinct CDR3 sequences in the sample, around 50% were seen once. The J gene is TRBJ2-4, the V gene TRBV2, with 7 bases matching TRBD1. The receptor's source is a man younger than 30 with type 2 diabetes. Sequenced sample: peripheral blood mononuclear cells (PBMCs). In nucleotides, the CDR3 is TGTGCCAGCTCAGGGGGCAAAAACATTCAGTACTTC. This sequence encodes CASSGGKNIQYF.